This T cell receptor beta chain was identified in a study of blood T cell repertoires in COVID-19. Looking at the study overall: The United States, Italy and Spain supplied acute and convalescent COVID-19 samples. In each case, the material was cDNA or gDNA derived from T cells, B-cell-depleted T cells, or PBMCs.

As originally analysed: Estimation of nucleated cell counts relied on the amplification of reference gene primers. Generated by immunoSEQ multiplex PCR, the TCRdb table keeps only in-frame clones and is missing some. V and J calls plus clone size are reproduced from that table; the DNA served to infer D and trimming. The sample contains about 160,000 clones, around 75% of which appear only once. The germline gives CDR1 SGHRS, CDR2 YFSETQ. The CDR3 is made up of 16 amino acids. V shed 0 bases and J 5 bases; nucleotides not matched to a gene: 9. The specimen was peripheral blood. The sequence was obtained from a woman over 75 with acute or convalescent COVID-19. The V gene is TRBV5-1, the J gene TRBJ2-5; 8 bases align to TRBD2. This CDR3 reads CASSLGASTSVETQYF. The CDR3 DNA reads TGCGCCAGCAGCTTGGGGGCCTCGACTAGCGTTGAGACCCAGTACTTC. Full variable domain (rest looked up from reference TRBV5-1 and TRBJ2-5): KAGVTQTPRYLIKTRGQQVTLSCSPISGHRSVSWYQQTPGQGLQFLFEYFSETQRNKGNFPGRFSGRQFSNSRSEMNVSTLELGDSALYLCASSLGASTSVETQYFGPGTRLLVL.